The present T cell receptor (beta chain) was sequenced within a study of post-analysis software for immune sequencing data. Germline V gives CDR1 SEHNR, CDR2 FQNEAQ (reference sequence). CDR3 length: 12 residues. Study outcomes and limitations: Included in a set of roughly 5 TRBV segments more frequent in patients than controls were TRBV5-6, TRBV5-1 and TRBV20-1. Multiple sclerosis patients had significantly lower normalized Chao1 diversity than controls. When the samples were clustered directly with F measure, those that had been prepared in the same batch showed strong co-clustering.

To note about this clonotype: What it recognizes is unknown. One junction end does not reproduce the germline sequence, and a read error may be involved.

cDNA libraries for TCR beta contained unique molecular identifiers. TCRdb independently ran MiXCR on the PCR reads; one entry per CDR3 protein. This sample has hundreds of thousands of distinct CDR3 sequences; 25% to 30% occur once, and the top ten carry roughly 0.54%. Sequenced sample: blood. This receptor was identified in a girl aged 5 to 17 with multiple sclerosis. The genes are TRBV7-9 and TRBJ2-7; no firm D call. CDR3 nucleotides: TGTACCAGCAGCTTGGGAAACTACGAGCAGTACTTC. Protein: CTSSLGNYEQYF.